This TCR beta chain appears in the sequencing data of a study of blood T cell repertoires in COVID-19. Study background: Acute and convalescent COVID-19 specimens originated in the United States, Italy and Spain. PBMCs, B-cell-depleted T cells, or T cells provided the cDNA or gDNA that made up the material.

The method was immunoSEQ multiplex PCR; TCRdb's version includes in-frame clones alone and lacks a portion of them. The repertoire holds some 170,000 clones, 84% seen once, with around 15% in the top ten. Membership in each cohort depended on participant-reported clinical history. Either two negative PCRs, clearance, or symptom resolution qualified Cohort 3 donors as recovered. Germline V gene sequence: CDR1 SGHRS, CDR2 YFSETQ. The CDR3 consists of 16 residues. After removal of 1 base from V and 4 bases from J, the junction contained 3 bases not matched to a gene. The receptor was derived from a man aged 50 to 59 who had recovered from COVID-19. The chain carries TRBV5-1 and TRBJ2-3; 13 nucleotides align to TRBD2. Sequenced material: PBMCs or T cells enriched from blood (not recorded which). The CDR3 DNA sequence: TGCGCCAGCAGCTTGCGGACTAGCGGGGGTGCAGATACGCAGTATTTT. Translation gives CASSLRTSGGADTQYF.